The clone carrying this TCR beta chain has only a few counts. This sample is drawn from a study of human T cells and chemical hapten exposure. MiXCR, run by TCRdb on the RACE reads, gives a single entry per CDR3 protein. This table has under 75,000 distinct CDR3 sequences, more than 9.5% appearing once. The time point denotes: patch test 3, about 24 weeks after DPC sensitization. Regarding treatment: therapeutic diphenylcyclopropenone sensitization with weekly scalp DPC. The receptor's source is a woman aged 50 to 65 with alopecia areata. Some clones in this sample may be carry-over from other donors' samples. The specimen comprised whole blood, sampled in connection with sensitization to the hapten diphenylcyclopropenone (DPC).

The CDR3 sequence is CASSQDPGREYGYTF. DNA for the CDR3: TGCGCCAGCAGCCAAGATCCGGGACGTGAATATGGCTACACCTTC. V and J are TRBV4-3 and TRBJ1-2; tentatively, D is TRBD1 (5 bases). Deletions cut 0 bases from V and 5 bases from J, with 13 bases between. This CDR3 has 15 amino acids. Germline values: CDR1 LGHNA, CDR2 YSLEER.